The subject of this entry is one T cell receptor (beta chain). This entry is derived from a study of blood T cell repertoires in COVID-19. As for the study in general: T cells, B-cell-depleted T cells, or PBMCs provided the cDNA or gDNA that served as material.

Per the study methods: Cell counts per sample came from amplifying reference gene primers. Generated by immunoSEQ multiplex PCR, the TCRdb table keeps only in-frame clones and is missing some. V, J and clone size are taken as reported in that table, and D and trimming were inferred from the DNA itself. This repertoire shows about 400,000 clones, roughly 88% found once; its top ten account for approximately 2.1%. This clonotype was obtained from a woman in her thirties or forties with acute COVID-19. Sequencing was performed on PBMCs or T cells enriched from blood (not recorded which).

The CDR3 DNA reads TGTGCCTGGAGTAGCGATGGCAATCAGCCCCAGCATTTT. Its protein is CAWSSDGNQPQHF. This chain uses TRBV30 with TRBJ1-5; D call uncertain. V lost 2 bases to trimming and J lost 2 bases, with 7 bases between them. Germline CDR1 GTSNPN, CDR2 SVGIG (reference sequence). The CDR3 runs to 13 residues.